The rows below give T cell receptor beta chains drawn from one sample of a study of blood T cell repertoires in COVID-19. TCRdb's copy holds only in-frame clones and misses some; the assay was immunoSEQ multiplex PCR. The table has about 140,000 clones, 80% to 85% seen once. Sequencing was performed on peripheral blood. Every receptor here comes from a human donor in a cohort sampled during active COVID-19. Each CDR3 is given with its conserved first and last residue.

v_call	cdr3_aa
TRBV5-1	CASSLRKGDEKLFF
TRBV7-3	CASSLNTGTDTQYF
TRBV2	CASSEDRVGGTQETQYF
TRBV9	CASGPGGASKNTEAFF
TRBV5-6	CASSQGSPDTQYF
TRBV5-5	CASNPTSSSTDTQYF
TRBV6-4	CASGGARNTGELFF
TRBV3-1/TRBV3-2	CASSLNGGDEKLFF
TRBV19	CASMGQTYNEKLFF
TRBV5-1	CASSWGTGAKTQYF
TRBV6-6	CASGGAGNSPLHF
TRBV3-1/TRBV3-2	CASSPLQETQYF
TRBV7-3	CASSLNSAHEQFF
TRBV19	CASSTGQGSSSYNEQFF
TRBV9	CASSVGGRTDTQYF
TRBV7-9	CASSLTGGPSGYGYTF
TRBV7-2	CASSGTGHGEQFF
TRBV28	CASSFGTGPVYGYTF
TRBV7-2	CASSRLAGGTIQETQYF
TRBV3-1/TRBV3-2	CASSPRAREVEQYF
TRBV28	CASSPYRGPTYYEQYF
TRBV28	CASSLDRAIYGYTF
TRBV2	CASSGAGNTGELFF
TRBV5-1	CASSLVQGGAGEAFF
TRBV7-9	CASSLALYGGAFF
TRBV5-4	CASSRVGAGEAFF
TRBV28	CASREQGLRGSSEQFF
TRBV5-1	CASSLAVSVSYNEQFF
TRBV18	CASSPSTGASYEQYF
TRBV19	CASRDSGGPTDTQYF
TRBV3-1/TRBV3-2	CASSRYIRDRRSGEQYF
TRBV28	CASSLPGPGMGQPQHF
TRBV10-3	CAISAAGRANYGYTF
TRBV24-1	CATSDTGSNYGYTF
TRBV4-1	CASSQDTPSGKKETQYF
TRBV6-5	CASRSTVQETQYF
TRBV3-1/TRBV3-2	CASSQGTGPEAFF
TRBV5-4	CASTPTGGTEAFF
TRBV5-1	CASSLAVASGSTDTQYF
TRBV24-1	CATSDLRPGESYEQYF
TRBV7-3	CASTPGAGGPADTQYF
TRBV9	CASSERGWADTQYF
TRBV19	CASRKDSNYGYTF
TRBV6-4	CASRVRESSNYGYTF
TRBV9	CASIRRRPHEKLFF
TRBV2	CASRPGGHNSPLHF
TRBV12-3/TRBV12-4	CASSISYEQYF
TRBV7-6	CASSLAASGTAVPYEQYF